This T cell receptor (beta chain) was found in a study of CD8 T cells in Susac syndrome. Negative isolation yielded the CD8+ and CD4+ T cells, while FACS enriched the TEMRA cells. In this sample, this clonotype turned up once. Per germline, CDR1 SGHAT and CDR2 FQNNGV. The V and J ends lost 5 bases and 4 bases respectively, with 18 bases between them. The CDR3 is made up of 15 amino acids. Random hexamers served to reverse transcribe roughly 0.45 to 1 ug RNA. TCRdb re-called the immunoSEQ multiplex PCR reads with MiXCR, one entry per CDR3 protein. The sample carries roughly 170,000 distinct CDR3 sequences, approximately 93% recorded once.

Sequencing was done on a sample of CD4+ T cells from PBMCs. The sequence came from a human donor with multiple sclerosis. The chain carries TRBV11-2 and TRBJ2-7; a weak D match, TRBD2 (6 bases). CDR3 nucleotide sequence: TGTGCCAGCAGCCCATCACGACTAGTGGAGTACGAGCAGTACTTC. Residues: CASSPSRLVEYEQYF.